A single sample is the source of the 29 T cell receptor beta chains below, sequenced in a study of shared clonotypes between healthy human individuals (dated by TCRdb to 2018 to 2021). Receptors were amplified or captured by the immunoSEQ multiplex PCR assay. TCRdb's version of the immuneACCESS table is confined to in-frame rearrangements and falls short of the full clone set. An unresolved V gene accounts for under half of the shortfall where checked; the remainder is of unknown origin. The sample table records approximately 460,000 clones; roughly four fifths of these occur just once. The ten biggest clones cover more than 10% of the sample. The sequenced sample was PBMCs. These receptors came from a woman between 35 and 50 years old in good health. Some clones in this sample may be carry-over from other donors' samples.

Only a few counts were recorded for this clone. J is TRBJ2-3 and V is TRBV18; D remains ambiguous. This CDR3 spans 13 amino acids. The germline gives CDR1 KGHSH, CDR2 LQKENI. V was clipped by 4 bases and J by 4 bases, with 9 bases between them. The CDR3 region has the DNA TGTGCCAGCTCACAGTCTTTGGCAGATACGCAGTATTTT. Its translation is CASSQSLADTQYF.

This chain joins TRBV10-3 and TRBJ2-7; weak D call: TRBD1 (5 bases). CDR3 size: 18 residues. Trimming pared 0 bases from V and 4 bases from J, leaving 22 bases between. CDR1 and CDR2 (germline): ENHRY, SYGVKD. Here the CDR3 reads CAISESKASGLIRYEQYF. CDR3 sequence (DNA): TGTGCCATCAGTGAGTCGAAGGCTTCAGGGCTTATACGTTACGAGCAGTACTTC.

The table lists this clone with many counts. The V call is TRBV27, the J call TRBJ1-1; no clear D gene. The V gene lost 2 bases and the J gene lost 0 bases, with 13 bases spanning the gap. The CDR3 runs to 16 residues. Germline assignment: CDR1 MNHEY and CDR2 SMNVEV (reference sequence). The CDR3 region is CASSLRPRSVNTEAFF. For the CDR3, the DNA is TGTGCCAGCAGTTTAAGGCCCCGGAGCGTGAACACTGAAGCTTTCTTT.

The chain combines TRBV11-2 with TRBJ2-5, with unresolved D. CDR1 and CDR2 from the germline V gene are SGHAT and FQNNGV. CDR3 length: 12 amino acids. Between the trimmed V and J ends, which lost 4 bases and 2 bases, there was a span of 5 bases. Written as DNA, the CDR3 is TGTGCCAGCAGCTCTATTCAAGAGACCCAGTACTTC. It yields the protein CASSSIQETQYF.

This clone was recorded many times. The identical CDR3 is also encoded by other nucleotide sequences in the sample. The chain couples TRBV18 to TRBJ2-1; 10 nucleotides align to TRBD2. Looked up from germline, CDR1 is KGHSH and CDR2 is LQKENI. This CDR3 has 16 residues. The junction had 5 bases not matched to a gene; V was cut back by 0 bases and J by 6 bases. CDR3 coding DNA: TGTGCCAGCTCACCACCTAGCGGGAGGTTTGGCAATGAGCAGTTCTTC. Translation gives CASSPPSGRFGNEQFF.

The chain carries TRBV20-1 and TRBJ2-5; perhaps TRBD2 as D (6 bases). The CDR3 is made up of 11 amino acids. Germline V gene sequence: CDR1 DFQATT, CDR2 SNEGSKA (reference sequence). V was cut by 5 bases and J by 4 bases, with 8 bases left in between. CDR3 bases: TGCAGTGCTCGGACTATAGAGACCCAGTACTTC. This codes for CSARTIETQYF.

The chain joins TRBV28 to TRBJ2-5; 7 nucleotides align to TRBD2. The assigned J gene may be wrong: the sequence end matches TRBJ2-7 better. Germline loops: CDR1 MDHEN, CDR2 SYDVKM. This CDR3 region has 15 residues. CDR3 nucleotide sequence: TGTGCCAGCAGTCCCCCCGGGACTACAGCCTACGAGCAGTACTTC. Encoded protein: CASSPPGTTAYEQYF.

The chain employs TRBV7-9 and TRBJ2-5, with D uncertain. Germline V CDR1 and CDR2: SEHNR, FQNEAQ (reference sequence). The ends were cut back, 2 bases at V and 3 bases at J, with 4 bases in the middle. The CDR3 covers 12 residues. As DNA, the CDR3 is TGTGCCAGCAGCTTAAAGGAAGAGACCCAGTACTTC. This codes for CASSLKEETQYF. Using reference TRBV7-9 and TRBJ2-5 for the parts outside the CDR3, the full variable domain is DTGVSQNPRHKITKRGQNVTFRCDPISEHNRLYWYRQTLGQGPEFLTYFQNEAQLEKSRLLSDRFSAERPKGSFSTLEIQRTEQGDSAMYLCASSLKEETQYFGPGTRLLVL.

Of note for this clone: With a far larger clone one base away, a read error is the likely cause. The CDR3 here is CIESSNYGYTF. CDR3 bases: TGCATCGAGTCCTCAAACTATGGCTACACCTTC. The gene calls are TRBV29-1 and TRBJ1-2; no reliable D call. The CDR3 runs to 11 residues. Germline V gene data show CDR1 as SQVTM and CDR2 as ANQGSEA.

The genes are TRBV9 and TRBJ2-5, with 7 positions matching TRBD2. Losses at the gene ends were 0 bases for V and 4 bases for J; bases not matched to a gene: 6. From germline, CDR1 is SGDLS and CDR2 YYNGEE. CDR3 length equals 15 residues. In DNA, the CDR3 is TGTGCCAGCAGCGTAGTCGCGGGAGCGGGAGAGACCCAGTACTTC. Its protein product is CASSVVAGAGETQYF.

This clone was counted many times. The gene calls are TRBV28 and TRBJ2-7, with D perhaps TRBD1 or TRBD2 (5 bases each). The CDR3 is 14 residues long. Germline lookup yields CDR1 MDHEN and CDR2 SYDVKM. The V end was cut by 3 bases, the J end by 3 bases, with 12 bases between. This CDR3 is CASSFWSGHYEQYF. CDR3 nucleotide sequence: TGTGCCAGCAGTTTTTGGAGCGGACACTACGAGCAGTACTTC.

This clone turned up a few times. The rearrangement joins TRBV7-8 to TRBJ1-1, with TRBD1 as a possible D gene (5 bases). Germline V gene data show CDR1 as SGHVS and CDR2 as FQNEAQ. Trimming took off 1 base at V and 5 bases at J, with 8 bases between the two ends. The CDR3 spans 13 residues. CDR3 region: CASSLEGRTEAFF. DNA of the CDR3: TGTGCCAGCAGCTTAGAGGGGAGGACTGAAGCTTTCTTT.

The CDR3: CAWRVAGATTYYEQYF. As DNA, the CDR3 is TGTGCCTGGAGGGTCGCGGGGGCAACCACTTACTACGAGCAGTACTTC. The V call is TRBV30, the J call TRBJ2-7; D might be TRBD2 (7 bases). Germline assignment: CDR1 GTSNPN and CDR2 SVGIG (reference sequence). V lost 3 bases to trimming and J lost 3 bases, with 21 bases between them. This CDR3 has 16 residues.

The chain has TRBV25-1 and TRBJ1-4; 7 positions agree with TRBD1. Trimming at V came to 4 bases and at J to 11 bases, leaving 7 bases not matched to a gene. Germline V gives CDR1 MGHDK, CDR2 SYGVNS. The CDR3 covers 13 residues. CDR3 protein: CASSAQTGYKLFF. DNA for the CDR3: TGTGCCAGCAGTGCCCAGACAGGGTATAAACTGTTTTTT. Looking up the rest from reference TRBV25-1 and TRBJ1-4 gives the full variable domain: EADIYQTPRYLVIGTGKKITLECSQTMGHDKMYWYQQDPGMELHLIHYSYGVNSTEKGDLSSESTVSRIRTEHFPLTLESARPSHTSQYLCASSAQTGYKLFFGSGTQLSVL.

V is TRBV19 and J is TRBJ2-3, with 10 bases that match TRBD2. J gave up 4 bases and V 8 bases, and 15 bases lay outside the gene matches. The CDR3 loop spans 17 amino acids. CDR1 is LNHDA and CDR2 is SQIVND in the germline V gene (reference sequence). As DNA, the CDR3 is TGTGCCAGTTCCCTACTAGCGGGATCGGCCGAGGCAGATACGCAGTATTTT. It is translated as CASSLLAGSAEADTQYF. Supplemented by reference TRBV19 and TRBJ2-3, the full variable domain reads DGGITQSPKYLFRKEGQNVTLSCEQNLNHDAMYWYRQDPGQGLRLIYYSQIVNDFQKGDIAEGYSVSREKKESFPLTVTSAQKNPTAFYLCASSLLAGSAEADTQYFGPGTRLTVL.

The V gene is TRBV19, the J gene TRBJ2-3; 8 bases map to TRBD1. The length of the CDR3 is 14 residues. From germline, CDR1 is LNHDA and CDR2 SQIVND (reference sequence). J lost 6 bases, V lost 4 bases, and 6 bases had no gene match. CDR3 nucleotide sequence: TGTGCCAGTAGTAATGGACAGGGCAGCGATACGCAGTATTTT. Amino acid sequence: CASSNGQGSDTQYF.

The V gene is TRBV30, the J gene TRBJ1-2, with TRBD1 matching 8 bases. V was clipped by 0 bases and J by 8 bases; unmatched bases: 11. The germline V gene has CDR1 GTSNPN and CDR2 SVGIG (reference sequence). The CDR3 runs 15 residues. The DNA for the CDR3 is TGTGCCTGGAGTGTACCGGTAACAGGGGGTTACGGCTACACCTTC. This translates into CAWSVPVTGGYGYTF.

For the CDR3, the DNA is TGTGCCAGCAGTCTTACTAGTCGTCGGATGCGGTACGAGCAGTACTTC. Protein sequence: CASSLTSRRMRYEQYF. This chain uses TRBV28 with TRBJ2-7, with a weak D call TRBD2 (5 bases). V dropped 5 bases and J dropped 4 bases, with 21 bases sitting between them. The germline gives CDR1 MDHEN, CDR2 SYDVKM. This CDR3 has 16 amino acids.

The gene calls are TRBV7-9 and TRBJ1-2; possible D gene TRBD1, 6 bases. Trimming pared 3 bases from V and 8 bases from J, leaving 16 bases between. The CDR3 runs 14 residues. Germline CDR1 reads SEHNR; CDR2 reads FQNEAQ (reference sequence). CDR3 bases: TGTGCCAGCAGCTTTGGGGGGCTGAGTTCGGGCTACACCTTC. Protein sequence: CASSFGGLSSGYTF.

The rearrangement joins TRBV11-2 to TRBJ2-7, with D perhaps TRBD1 or TRBD2 (5 bases each). Trimming pared 1 base from V and 1 base from J, leaving 11 bases between. The CDR3 spans 15 residues. From germline, CDR1 is SGHAT and CDR2 FQNNGV. The CDR3 DNA reads as TGTGCCAGCAGCTTAGCTCAGGGAGCGTCCTACGAGCAGTACTTC. Its protein product is CASSLAQGASYEQYF.

As to this clone: This sequence may be a read error, since a much larger clone differs from it by one base. The chain couples TRBV30 to TRBJ1-1; maybe TRBD1 (6 bases). Trimming took 2 bases from V and 0 from J, leaving 19 bases between them. The CDR3 spans 17 residues. Germline-derived CDR1 and CDR2 are GTSNPN and SVGIG (reference sequence). CDR3: CAWSPPGANSVNTEAFF. DNA for the CDR3: TGTGCCTGGAGTCCCCCAGGGGCCAACTCCGTGAACACTGAAGCTTTCTTT.

In regard to this clone: Since a far larger clone is one base different, this is likely a read error. It is unclear where the CDR3 begins or ends on the DNA, so no DNA is shown, and the CDR3 is as TCRdb lists it. The chain joins TRBV30 to TRBJ2-5. The CDR3 region is 12 residues in length, termini included. Germline loops: CDR1 GTSNPN, CDR2 SVGIG (reference sequence). This CDR3 is CAWGEGASHENF.

The chain uses TRBV29-1 and TRBJ2-5; TRBD2 aligns across 10 bases. The V and J ends lost 6 bases and 5 bases, in that order; junction bases with no gene match: 12. From germline, CDR1 is SQVTM and CDR2 ANQGSEA. The CDR3 length is 15 residues. In DNA form, the CDR3 reads TGCAGCGTCAGGCGAGCGGGAGGGCCTCGGGAGACCCAGTACTTC. This codes for CSVRRAGGPRETQYF.

The gene calls are TRBV7-2 and TRBJ2-2; TRBD1 is a possible D gene (6 bases). The CDR3 is 15 amino acids. CDR1 SGHTA and CDR2 FQGNSA come from the germline V gene. Trimming shortened V by 6 bases and J by 2 bases, and 13 bases separated the two germline ends. CDR3 region: CASSPIRGNTGELFF. The CDR3 DNA sequence: TGTGCCAGCAGTCCAATCAGGGGAAACACCGGGGAGCTGTTTTTT.

This sequence joins TRBV6-6 and TRBJ2-7; possibly TRBD2 for D (6 bases). Per germline, CDR1 MNHNY and CDR2 SVGAGI (reference sequence). Trimming took off 5 bases at V and 3 bases at J, with 20 bases between the two ends. The CDR3 is 16 amino acids. CDR3 amino acids: CASSPGRRDRSYEQYF. The CDR3 bases are TGTGCCAGCAGTCCCGGCCGGCGGGACCGTAGCTACGAGCAGTACTTC.

This chain joins TRBV5-1 and TRBJ1-1; D is possibly TRBD1 (5 bases). Germline-derived CDR1 and CDR2 are SGHRS and YFSETQ. V was shortened by 6 bases and J by 3 bases, with 12 bases between the two germline ends. The length of the CDR3 is 13 residues. The CDR3 nucleotides are TGCGCCAGCACGACGGCGGGGGACACTGAAGCTTTCTTT. Protein: CASTTAGDTEAFF. The whole variable domain, filled in from reference TRBV5-1 and TRBJ1-1, reads KAGVTQTPRYLIKTRGQQVTLSCSPISGHRSVSWYQQTPGQGLQFLFEYFSETQRNKGNFPGRFSGRQFSNSRSEMNVSTLELGDSALYLCASTTAGDTEAFFGQGTRLTVV.

This chain connects TRBV11-2 to TRBJ1-5; possibly TRBD1 for D (5 bases). This CDR3 spans 15 amino acids. The germline CDR1 and CDR2 sequences are SGHAT and FQNNGV. Between the trimmed V and J ends, which lost 5 bases and 5 bases, there was a span of 16 bases. The CDR3 loop is CASSLGRGGDQPQHF. CDR3 sequence (DNA): TGTGCCAGCAGCCTCGGCCGGGGGGGAGATCAGCCCCAGCATTTT.

The genes are TRBV2 and TRBJ2-2, with D tentatively TRBD1 (5 bases). The V end was cut by 8 bases, the J end by 3 bases, with 10 bases between. This CDR3 spans 13 amino acids. CDR1 and CDR2 (germline): SNHLY, FYNNEI. CDR3 in amino acids: CASFTGYTGELFF. The CDR3 nucleotides read TGTGCCAGCTTTACAGGATACACCGGGGAGCTGTTTTTT.

This clone has a handful of counts. Since a far larger clone is one base different, this is likely a read error. The chain has TRBV4-2 and TRBJ2-7; no reliable D call. This CDR3 has 15 amino acids. Germline CDR1 and CDR2: LGHNA and YNFKEQ. CDR3 amino acids: CASSQEGDVSYEQCF. CDR3 sequence (DNA): TGTGCCAGCAGCCAAGAAGGAGATGTATCCTACGAGCAGTGCTTC.